This is a list of T cell receptor beta chains from one sample in a study of tumor-infiltrating lymphocytes in primary liver carcinoma. TCRdb used MiXCR to reprocess the multiplex PCR reads, holding one entry per CDR3 protein. The table shows approximately 300,000 distinct CDR3 sequences, with approximately 65% occurring only once. The source material was peripheral blood. These receptors came from a man aged 35-49 years with primary liver carcinoma and hepatitis B virus infection. The CDR3 runs from the conserved cysteine through the conserved F or W. Each record gives: V gene, clone size, D gene, J gene, CDR3 protein, CDR3 DNA. D genes are given only for firm matches. A row's size may be missing; if present it is once, few, many or a size class.

TRBV6-4	few	NA	TRBJ2-3	CASSAGGTDTQYF	TGTGCCAGCAGTGCGGGAGGCACAGATACGCAGTATTTT
TRBV29-1	NA	NA	TRBJ1-1	CSVGGQLKTEAFF	TGCAGCGTTGGGGGACAATTGAAGACTGAAGCTTTTTTT
TRBV5-1	NA	TRBD1	TRBJ1-6	CASSLQWDRTNSPLHF	TGCGCCAGCAGCTTGCAGTGGGACAGGACCAATTCACCCCTCCACTTT
TRBV12-3/TRBV12-4	few	TRBD1	TRBJ1-6	CASSSRGHSPPHF	TGTGCCAGCAGTTCCAGGGGGCATTCACCCCCCCACTTT
TRBV5-4	NA	NA	TRBJ2-3	CAGSRTDTQYF	TGTGCCGGCAGCCGGACAGATACGCAGTATTTT
TRBV4-1	NA	NA	TRBJ1-1	CASSQLTDPNTEAFF	TGCGCCAGCAGCCAATTGACGGACCCGAACACTGAAGCTTTCTTT
TRBV28	NA	TRBD1	TRBJ2-6	CASTLTGRRGANVLTF	TGTGCCAGCACCTTGACAGGGCGGCGTGGGGCCAACGTCCTGACTTTC
TRBV29-1	NA	TRBD2	TRBJ2-5	CSVDLGASREAQYF	TGCAGCGTCGACCTCGGGGCCAGCCGGGAGGCCCAGTACTTC
TRBV7-9	NA	NA	TRBJ2-1	CASSPRSRECNEQFF	TGTGCCAGCAGCCCCAGGTCGAGGGAGTGCAATGAGCAGTTCTTC
TRBV6-6	NA	NA	TRBJ2-5	CASRESGGQETQHF	TGTGCCAGCAGGGAGTCCGGGGGGCAAGAGACCCAGCACTTC
TRBV11-2	once	NA	TRBJ2-1	CATSLDLLTEQFF	TGTGCCACCAGCTTAGACCTCCTGACTGAGCAGTTCTTC
TRBV4-2	NA	TRBD1	TRBJ2-7	CASSQERLEAGGWEQYF	TGTGCCAGCAGCCAAGAGAGGCTTGAGGCAGGGGGCTGGGAGCAGTACTTC
TRBV20-1	NA	NA	TRBJ1-5	CNASRGGQPQHF	TGCAATGCTAGTCGGGGCGGTCAGCCCCAGCATTTT
TRBV10-2	NA	NA	TRBJ2-3	CASTIRDTQYF	TGCGCCAGCACCATACGGGATACGCAGTATTTT
TRBV5-4	NA	NA	TRBJ1-6	CASSLARGENSPLHF	TGTGCCAGCAGCTTGGCCCGGGGTGAGAATTCACCCCTCCACTTT
TRBV6-1	NA	NA	TRBJ1-5	CASSVGDSNQPQHF	TGTGCCAGCAGTGTAGGCGATAGCAATCAGCCCCAGCATTTT
TRBV29-1	NA	NA	TRBJ1-3	CSVKFSGSTIHF	TGCAGCGTAAAGTTTAGTGGAAGCACCATACATTTT
TRBV6-1	many	NA	TRBJ2-5	CASSVPPLQETQYF	TGTGCCAGCAGCGTACCCCCCCTCCAAGAGACCCAGTACTTC
TRBV10-3	many	NA	TRBJ2-1	CAISENTGSNEQFF	TGTGCCATCAGTGAGAATACAGGGTCTAATGAGCAGTTCTTC
TRBV14	few	NA	TRBJ1-5	CASSQQQPQHF	TGTGCCAGCAGCCAACAGCAGCCCCAGCATTTT
TRBV11-2	NA	NA	TRBJ2-2	CAGSSLAGDIGELFF	TGTGCCGGCAGCTCCCTGGCGGGGGACATCGGGGAGCTGTTTTTT
TRBV2	NA	NA	TRBJ2-3	CASIRTRFTDTQYF	TGTGCCAGCATTAGAACTAGGTTCACAGATACGCAGTATTTT
TRBV6-6	many	TRBD2	TRBJ2-1	CASSPTSGVLREQFF	TGTGCCAGCAGTCCCACTAGCGGGGTGCTTAGGGAGCAGTTCTTC
TRBV6-5	NA	NA	TRBJ1-6	CASSYLGAGRSPLHF	TGTGCCAGCAGTTACTTAGGGGCAGGGAGATCACCCCTCCACTTT
TRBV11-1	many	TRBD1	TRBJ2-4	CASSPRDRENIQYF	TGTGCCAGCAGCCCACGGGACAGGGAAAACATTCAGTACTTC
TRBV28	NA	NA	TRBJ1-5	CASSPEDRSNQPQHF	TGTGCCAGCAGTCCGGAAGACAGGAGCAATCAGCCCCAGCATTTT
TRBV5-4	NA	NA	TRBJ2-3	CASSLRGEWGTGTQYF	TGTGCCAGCAGCTTGCGCGGGGAGTGGGGCACAGGTACGCAGTATTTT
TRBV6-1	NA	NA	TRBJ1-5	CVSSERGRDQPHHF	TGTGTCAGCAGTGAACGGGGAAGGGATCAGCCCCACCATTTT
TRBV12-3/TRBV12-4	NA	NA	TRBJ2-2	CASRDDRANTGELLF	TGTGCCAGCAGGGATGACAGAGCGAACACCGGGGAGCTGCTTTTT
TRBV29-1	NA	NA	TRBJ2-1	CSKRESPYNEQFF	TGCAGTAAACGGGAGAGCCCCTACAATGAGCAGTTCTTC
TRBV5-1	NA	NA	TRBJ1-3	CASTLGESGNTIYF	TGCGCCAGCACCTTGGGGGAGTCCGGAAACACCATATATTTT
TRBV7-9	NA	TRBD2	TRBJ2-3	CASTLGAGGSLDTQYF	TGTGCCAGCACCCTGGGGGCGGGAGGCTCATTAGATACGCAGTATTTT
TRBV11-3	NA	NA	TRBJ2-1	CASIHDADNEQFF	TGTGCCAGCATCCATGACGCAGACAATGAACAGTTCTTC
TRBV12-3/TRBV12-4	many	NA	TRBJ2-3	CASSLAGRDTQYF	TGTGCCAGCAGTTTAGCGGGAAGAGATACGCAGTATTTT
TRBV4-2	many	TRBD2	TRBJ2-1	CASSQVVGGPGEQFF	TGTGCCAGCAGCCAAGTGGTGGGAGGGCCCGGTGAGCAGTTCTTC
TRBV4-1	NA	NA	TRBJ1-6	CASSPGWGYSPPLHF	TGCGCCAGCAGCCCGGGGTGGGGGTATAGCCCACCCCTCCACTTT
TRBV12-3/TRBV12-4	NA	NA	TRBJ1-2	CASIIRDGRRGGYTF	TGTGCCAGCATTATTAGGGATGGAAGGAGGGGTGGCTACACCTTC
TRBV24-1	NA	NA	TRBJ2-6	CATSDLDRNSGANVLTF	TGTGCCACCAGTGATTTGGACAGGAACTCTGGGGCCAACGTCCTGACTTTC
TRBV30	NA	NA	TRBJ1-5	CAFTPVAPGLGNQPQHF	TGTGCCTTCACCCCGGTGGCCCCGGGGTTGGGCAATCAGCCCCAGCATTTT
TRBV20-1	NA	NA	TRBJ1-5	CSASQVRGPRGNQPQHF	TGCAGTGCTAGTCAGGTGAGGGGACCGAGAGGCAATCAGCCCCAGCATTTT